These 21 T cell receptor beta chains came from one sample sequenced in a study of T cells after yellow fever vaccination. TCRdb reanalysed the 5' RACE reads using MiXCR and keeps one entry per CDR3 protein. Here the sample spans 40,000 to 50,000 distinct CDR3 sequences, under 8% being singletons. Specimen: CD8+ T cells not binding an NS4B(214-222) dextramer, sorted from PBMCs, collected 45 days after the yellow fever booster vaccination. These receptors came from a man aged 25 to 40 who received the YFV17D yellow fever vaccine.

This clonotype showed up many times. V usage is TRBV25-1 and J usage is TRBJ1-1; D is perhaps TRBD1 (5 bases). The CDR3 consists of 15 residues. The V and J ends lost 3 bases and 1 base respectively, with 12 bases between them. Germline V gives CDR1 MGHDK, CDR2 SYGVNS. The CDR3 loop is CASSEGTGTNTEAFF. For the CDR3, the DNA is TGTGCCAGCAGTGAGGGGACGGGCACGAACACTGAAGCTTTCTTT.

This clonotype was recorded many times. The J gene is TRBJ2-2, the V gene TRBV7-2; D gene ambiguous. CDR1 and CDR2 (germline): SGHTA, FQGNSA. The CDR3 contains 12 residues. Trimming stripped 8 bases from V and 6 bases from J, with 10 bases between. The CDR3 is CASCSPPGELFF. The DNA of the CDR3 is TGTGCCAGCTGCTCTCCCCCCGGGGAGCTGTTTTTT.

There are a few counts of this clonotype. The chain joins TRBV7-7 to TRBJ2-3, with no clear D. The CDR3 has 15 residues. V was trimmed by 5 bases and J by 0 bases, leaving 12 bases between them. Germline CDR1 and CDR2: SSHAT and FNYEAQ (reference sequence). The CDR3 here is CASSASRGSTDTQYF. Here the CDR3 DNA reads TGTGCCAGCAGCGCTTCCCGTGGTAGCACAGATACGCAGTATTTT.

This clonotype was picked up many times. The chain joins TRBV30 to TRBJ2-1, with TRBD2 matching 7 bases. V lost 3 bases, J lost 4 bases, and 6 bases stayed unmatched. In germline, CDR1 is GTSNPN, CDR2 SVGIG (reference sequence). This CDR3 is built from 14 residues. The chain's CDR3 is CAWSSGGSYNEQFF. The DNA for the CDR3 is TGTGCCTGGAGCTCCGGCGGGAGTTACAATGAGCAGTTCTTC.

This clonotype was seen at least ten times. The chain couples TRBV5-1 to TRBJ2-7, with D unclear. CDR1 SGHRS and CDR2 YFSETQ come from the germline V gene. V lost 0 bases to trimming and J lost 3 bases, with 10 bases between them. The CDR3 runs 14 residues. The CDR3 is CASSLGGYRYEQYF. The CDR3 DNA reads as TGCGCCAGCAGCTTGGGTGGCTACCGCTACGAGCAGTACTTC.

This clonotype was detected ten times or more. The J gene is TRBJ2-1, the V gene TRBV3-1; perhaps TRBD2 as D (6 bases). The CDR3 spans 13 residues. With 0 bases removed from V and 8 bases from J, the gap between germline ends came to 8 bases. Germline-derived CDR1 and CDR2 are LGHDT and YNNKEL (reference sequence). CDR3 nucleotide sequence: TGTGCCAGCAGCCAAGACCCTAGCGATGAGCAGTTCTTC. Translating gives CASSQDPSDEQFF.

This clonotype was counted many times. This rearrangement joins TRBV10-3 to TRBJ2-7; 7 nucleotides match TRBD1. There are 16 residues in the CDR3. J lost 2 bases, V lost 4 bases, and 11 bases had no gene match. CDR1 ENHRY and CDR2 SYGVKD come from the germline V gene. The CDR3 DNA follows: TGTGCCATCAGTGGGCCCGGTAGGACAGGCGCCTACGAGCAGTACTTC. Translation gives CAISGPGRTGAYEQYF.

This clonotype was detected many times. The V and J genes are TRBV12-3 or TRBV12-4 and TRBJ2-5; D is undetermined. The CDR3 spans 11 residues. Trimming took 3 bases from V and 5 from J, leaving 4 bases between them. The CDR3 bases are TGTGCCAGCAGTTTCAGTGAGACCCAGTACTTC. Its translation is CASSFSETQYF.

This clonotype was counted between two and nine times. The V and J genes are TRBV11-2 and TRBJ2-3; no reliable D call. V was cut by 5 bases and J by 4 bases, with 7 bases left in between. Looked up from germline, CDR1 is SGHAT and CDR2 is FQNNGV. This CDR3 spans 12 amino acids. CDR3 coding DNA: TGTGCCAGCAGCGTGGGCCCAGATACGCAGTATTTT. It specifies CASSVGPDTQYF.

This clonotype showed up many times. The chain uses TRBV3-1 and TRBJ1-5; 9 nucleotides match TRBD1. Germline CDR1 reads LGHDT; CDR2 reads YNNKEL (reference sequence). Unmatched junction bases numbered 10, after V lost 3 bases and J lost 7 bases. CDR3 length equals 16 residues. CDR3 protein: CASSHAGTGREQPQHF. In DNA form, the CDR3 reads TGTGCCAGCAGCCATGCCGGGACAGGGAGGGAACAGCCCCAGCATTTT.

This clonotype was observed many times. This rearrangement joins TRBV29-1 to TRBJ2-5, with 8 bases identical to TRBD2. The CDR3 has 13 amino acids. Germline V CDR1 and CDR2: SQVTM, ANQGSEA. With 5 bases clipped from V and 10 bases from J, the junction kept 12 bases outside the gene matches. CDR3: CSVRQRERKNQYF. CDR3 DNA: TGCAGCGTTCGTCAGCGGGAGAGGAAAAACCAGTACTTC.

The table lists this clonotype with many counts. The chain recombines TRBV11-2 with TRBJ2-7; D is perhaps TRBD2 (5 bases). The germline V gene has CDR1 SGHAT and CDR2 FQNNGV. This CDR3 spans 13 amino acids. Trimming shortened V by 2 bases and J by 3 bases, and 8 bases separated the two germline ends. In DNA form, the CDR3 reads TGTGCCAGCAGCTTAACGGGGATCTACGAGCAGTACTTC. Translated: CASSLTGIYEQYF. Using reference TRBV11-2 and TRBJ2-7 for the parts outside the CDR3, the full variable domain is EAGVAQSPRYKIIEKRQSVAFWCNPISGHATLYWYQQILGQGPKLLIQFQNNGVVDDSQLPKDRFSAERLKGVDSTLKIQPAKLEDSAVYLCASSLTGIYEQYFGPGTRLTVT.

This clonotype was counted at least ten times. V and J are TRBV6-2 or TRBV6-3 and TRBJ2-7; D might be TRBD1 (5 bases). Trimming stripped 6 bases from V and 4 bases from J, with 10 bases between. Germline values: CDR1 MNHEY, CDR2 SVGEGT. This CDR3 contains 12 residues. The CDR3 sequence: CASSEDIYEQYF. Written as DNA, the CDR3 is TGTGCCAGCAGCGAGGACATATACGAGCAGTACTTC.

This clonotype was found many times. The V call is TRBV6-2 or TRBV6-3, the J call TRBJ2-5; 7 bases agree with TRBD1. CDR3 size: 13 residues. Trimming cost V 6 bases and J 5 bases; bases outside gene matches: 6. CDR1 and CDR2 from the germline V gene are MNHEY and SVGEGT. The CDR3 coding sequence is TGTGCCAGCAGCGACAGGGTGGAGGAGACCCAGTACTTC. Protein sequence: CASSDRVEETQYF.

DNA of the CDR3: TGTGCCATCCCTGGACCGACGAACACTGAAGCTTTCTTT. Its translation is CAIPGPTNTEAFF. V is TRBV10-3 and J is TRBJ1-1; D gene uncertain. V was trimmed by 8 bases and J by 1 base, leaving 11 bases between them. The V gene's germline CDR1 is ENHRY and CDR2 SYGVKD. The CDR3 covers 13 residues.

This clonotype has more than one count but fewer than ten. J is TRBJ2-6 and V is TRBV5-1, with D unclear. This CDR3 contains 15 residues. Germline V CDR1 and CDR2: SGHRS, YFSETQ. V lost 1 base and J lost 4, with 9 bases in between. The CDR3 region is CASSLPTAGANVLTF. The CDR3 DNA reads as TGCGCCAGCAGCTTGCCCACCGCGGGGGCCAACGTCCTGACTTTC.

This clonotype was seen repeatedly, ten times or more. V gene TRBV7-2 combines with J gene TRBJ2-4; D unresolved. The CDR3 extends over 16 amino acids. Trimming removed 4 bases from V and 0 bases from J, with 13 bases in between. Germline V gene data show CDR1 as SGHTA and CDR2 as FQGNSA. CDR3 protein: CASSSPLDLAKNIQYF. The CDR3 bases are TGTGCCAGCAGCTCCCCGTTGGATTTAGCCAAAAACATTCAGTACTTC.

This clonotype was seen repeatedly, ten times or more. The CDR3 protein is CASSVEGLGDEQFF. CDR3 nucleotide sequence: TGTGCCAGCAGCGTAGAGGGACTTGGGGATGAGCAGTTCTTC. The chain has TRBV9 and TRBJ2-1; D might be TRBD2 (6 bases). V gave up 0 bases and J gave up 8 bases, with 12 bases separating them. The CDR3 contains 14 residues. Germline V gene data show CDR1 as SGDLS and CDR2 as YYNGEE.

The chain is built from TRBV4-3 and TRBJ2-5; D perhaps matches TRBD1 (5 bases). The CDR3 sequence is 16 residues long. The germline V and J ends were trimmed by 4 bases and 4 bases, with 19 bases remaining between them. Germline CDR1 and CDR2: LGHNA and YSLEER. For the CDR3, the DNA is TGCGCCAGCAGCCGAGATCTAACCAGGGTCGTAGAGACCCAGTACTTC. Protein product: CASSRDLTRVVETQYF.

This clonotype appeared a few times. The chain combines TRBV29-1 with TRBJ2-7; 7 bases agree with TRBD2. Trimming at V came to 0 bases and at J to 0 bases, leaving 5 bases not matched to a gene. The CDR3 is made up of 15 amino acids. Germline values: CDR1 SQVTM, CDR2 ANQGSEA. This chain's CDR3 is CSVEDSGSSSYEQYF. The CDR3 DNA sequence: TGCAGCGTTGAAGATAGCGGGTCGAGCTCCTACGAGCAGTACTTC.

This clonotype was seen ten or more times. The chain has TRBV29-1 and TRBJ2-2; D is perhaps TRBD2 (5 bases). V was clipped by 2 bases and J by 0 bases, with 10 bases between them. The CDR3 spans 15 residues. The germline V gene has CDR1 SQVTM and CDR2 ANQGSEA. CDR3 sequence: CSVEFGGANTGELFF. The DNA of the CDR3 is TGCAGCGTTGAATTTGGAGGTGCGAACACCGGGGAGCTGTTTTTT.